This record covers a single T cell receptor (beta chain). Its antigen is unknown. The CDR3 is made up of 15 amino acids. Trimming cost V 5 bases and J 7 bases; bases outside gene matches: 8. Germline CDR1 and CDR2: SGHTA and FQGTGA. Amplification used 60 Vbeta primers and 13 Jbeta primers. The protocol was immunoSEQ multiplex PCR, while the TCRdb copy is restricted to in-frame clones and leaves out a portion. The sample yields 120,000 to 150,000 clones, roughly four fifths seen once. The entry originates in a study of cytomegalovirus exposure and HLA in healthy donors. The overall study: In an early release, HLA-typed donors contributed approximately 82 million unique TCR sequences.

Findings of the study overall: Segments of the TCR beta V type were, in most cases, productive about 87% or about 30% of the time in an earlier analysis. Among the most significant clusters, several appeared linked to common viral pathogens in a later analysis.

Donors showed nominal health when sampled, although they likely had unrecorded immune exposures. The V call is TRBV7-3, the J call TRBJ2-1, with TRBD1 matching 10 bases. Sequencing input: PBMCs. The origin of this receptor is a man aged 40-55 years in good health and CMV-seropositive. CDR3 nucleotide sequence: TGTGCCAGCAGCCCGACAGGGGGCGCACGGAATGAGCAGTTCTTC. Residues: CASSPTGGARNEQFF.